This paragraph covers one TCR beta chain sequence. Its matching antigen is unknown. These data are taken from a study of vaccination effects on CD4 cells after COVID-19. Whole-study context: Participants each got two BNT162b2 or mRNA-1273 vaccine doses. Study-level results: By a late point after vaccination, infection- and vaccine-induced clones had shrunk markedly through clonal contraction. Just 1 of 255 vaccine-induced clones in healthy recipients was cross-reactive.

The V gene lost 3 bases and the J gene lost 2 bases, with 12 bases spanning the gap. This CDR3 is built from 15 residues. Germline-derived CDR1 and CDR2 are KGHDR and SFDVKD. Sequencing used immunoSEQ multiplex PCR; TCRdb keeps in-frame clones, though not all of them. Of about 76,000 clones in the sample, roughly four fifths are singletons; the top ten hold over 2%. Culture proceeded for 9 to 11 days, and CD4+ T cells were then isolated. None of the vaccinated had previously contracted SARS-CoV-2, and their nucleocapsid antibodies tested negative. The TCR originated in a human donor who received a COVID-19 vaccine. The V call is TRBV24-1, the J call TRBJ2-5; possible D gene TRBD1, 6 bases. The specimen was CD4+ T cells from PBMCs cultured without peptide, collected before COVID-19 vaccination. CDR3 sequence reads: CATSDTQGSQETQYF. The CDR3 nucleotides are TGTGCCACCAGTGATACGCAGGGGTCTCAAGAGACCCAGTACTTC.